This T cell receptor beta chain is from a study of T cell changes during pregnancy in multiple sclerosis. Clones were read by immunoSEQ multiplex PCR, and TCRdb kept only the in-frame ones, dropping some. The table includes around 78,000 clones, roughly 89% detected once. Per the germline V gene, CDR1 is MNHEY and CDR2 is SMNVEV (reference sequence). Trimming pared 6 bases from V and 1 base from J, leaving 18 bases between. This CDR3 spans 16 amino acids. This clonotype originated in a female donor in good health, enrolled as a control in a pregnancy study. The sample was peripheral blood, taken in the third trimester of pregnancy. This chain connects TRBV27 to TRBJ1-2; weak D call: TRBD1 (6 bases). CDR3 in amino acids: CASSYKAPGHNYGYTF. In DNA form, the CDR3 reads TGTGCCAGCAGCTATAAGGCCCCGGGACATAACTATGGCTACACCTTC.